What follows are 20 T cell receptor beta chains derived from one specimen sequenced in a study of cytomegalovirus exposure and HLA in healthy donors. It was with 60 Vbeta and 13 Jbeta primers that the PCR ran. TCRdb's copy holds only in-frame clones and misses some; the assay was immunoSEQ multiplex PCR. The table has about 160,000 clones, 78% seen once; the top ten hold under 4%. The material sequenced was PBMCs. These receptors originate from a woman aged 40 to 50 in good health and CMV-seronegative.

The CDR3 loop is CASSWDSYTQYF. The CDR3 nucleotides read TGTGCCAGCAGTTGGGACAGTTATACGCAGTATTTT. The chain carries TRBV27 and TRBJ2-3, with 7 bases lining up with TRBD1. The germline gives CDR1 MNHEY, CDR2 SMNVEV (reference sequence). The CDR3 length is 12 residues. V dropped 4 bases and J dropped 7; count of bases not matched to a gene: 2.

The CDR3 reads CASSERGDYEQYF. The CDR3 coding sequence is TGTGCCAGCAGTGAAAGGGGCGACTACGAGCAGTACTTC. This chain links TRBV2 with TRBJ2-7; a weak D match, TRBD1 (5 bases). The germline V gene has CDR1 SNHLY and CDR2 FYNNEI. This CDR3 is built from 13 residues. Trimming left V 2 bases short and J 3 bases short, with 8 bases between.

The V and J genes are TRBV7-2 and TRBJ1-2; no clear D. The CDR3 is 14 residues long. Trimming shortened V by 3 bases and J by 7 bases, and 15 bases separated the two germline ends. Per the germline V gene, CDR1 is SGHTA and CDR2 is FQGNSA. The CDR3 coding sequence is TGTGCCAGCAGCTTCTCGGGTCGGCCGGGTGGCTACACCTTC. It is translated as CASSFSGRPGGYTF.

Comment on this clone: Distinct nucleotide sequences in the sample also encode this CDR3. The J gene is TRBJ2-7, the V gene TRBV10-2; unclear D gene. V lost 0 bases to trimming and J lost 2 bases, with 8 bases between them. Germline lookup yields CDR1 WSHSY and CDR2 SAAADI. This CDR3 is 14 amino acids long. This chain's CDR3 is CASSESRRPYEQYF. The CDR3, as DNA: TGCGCCAGCAGTGAGTCGCGGAGACCCTACGAGCAGTACTTC.

The chain combines TRBV5-1 with TRBJ2-7; 8 bases fit TRBD1. After removal of 0 bases from V and 3 bases from J, the junction contained 11 bases not matched to a gene. CDR1 is SGHRS and CDR2 is YFSETQ in the germline V gene. This CDR3 has 17 amino acids. The CDR3 loop reads CASSLDGQGRIRYEQYF. DNA for the CDR3: TGCGCCAGCAGCTTGGACGGACAGGGTAGGATTCGCTACGAGCAGTACTTC.

The table lists this clone with a count of one. The chain joins TRBV14 to TRBJ2-1; 7 nucleotides match TRBD2. V shed 3 bases, J shed 7 bases, and the junction held 9 bases outside the gene matches. The germline V gene encodes CDR1 SGHDN and CDR2 FVKESK. The length of the CDR3 is 15 residues. Here the CDR3 DNA reads TGTGCCAGCAGCCACTTCGCGGGGACTAAGAATGAGCAGTTCTTC. Amino acids: CASSHFAGTKNEQFF.

The J gene is TRBJ2-2, the V gene TRBV7-9; 12 bases are a match to TRBD2. Trimming removed 5 bases from V and 0 bases from J; junction bases left unmatched: 4. The CDR3 runs to 17 residues. Germline lookup yields CDR1 SEHNR and CDR2 FQNEAQ (reference sequence). The CDR3 nucleotides read TGTGCCAGCAGCAAAGGACTAGCGGGGCCGAACACCGGGGAGCTGTTTTTT. It specifies CASSKGLAGPNTGELFF.

This chain connects TRBV5-6 to TRBJ1-2; tentative D call: TRBD1 (6 bases). CDR3 length: 13 amino acids. The germline V gene encodes CDR1 SGHDT and CDR2 YYEEEE. V was shortened by 1 base and J by 5 bases, with 9 bases between the two germline ends. The CDR3 sequence: CASSLWTDYGYTF. CDR3 nucleotides: TGTGCCAGCAGCTTGTGGACAGATTATGGCTACACCTTC. Using reference TRBV5-6 and TRBJ1-2 for the parts outside the CDR3, the full variable domain is DAGVTQSPTHLIKTRGQQVTLRCSPKSGHDTVSWYQQALGQGPQFIFQYYEEEERQRGNFPDRFSGHQFPNYSSELNVNALLLGDSALYLCASSLWTDYGYTFGSGTRLTVV.

Only a few counts were recorded for this clone. The chain joins TRBV5-4 to TRBJ1-1; 7 bases are shared with TRBD1. CDR3 length equals 15 residues. Germline V gene sequence: CDR1 SGHNT, CDR2 YYREEE (reference sequence). With V trimmed by 4 bases and J by 0 bases, 6 bases remained unmatched. This CDR3 reads CASSRMDRLNTEAFF. CDR3 DNA sequence: TGTGCCAGCAGCCGTATGGACAGGTTGAACACTGAAGCTTTCTTT.

In its sample, this clone was seen a few times. The DNA for the CDR3 is TGTGCCAGCAGTGATTCCGGGACAGGGGGATACGAGCAGTACTTC. It encodes CASSDSGTGGYEQYF. The chain couples TRBV6-1 to TRBJ2-7; the match to TRBD1 covers 11 bases. The CDR3 sequence is 15 residues long. Germline V gives CDR1 MNHNS, CDR2 SASEGT. After removal of 3 bases from V and 4 bases from J, the junction contained 5 bases not matched to a gene.

This clone was detected once. The rearrangement joins TRBV7-9 to TRBJ2-7, with TRBD1 matching 9 bases. The CDR3 loop spans 17 amino acids. V gave up 4 bases and J gave up 0 bases; unmatched junction bases: 10. CDR1 is SEHNR, CDR2 FQNEAQ, per germline (reference sequence). CDR3 coding DNA: TGTGCCAGCAGCTCGCCTACGGGGACAGGGAGCTCCTACGAGCAGTACTTC. It is translated as CASSSPTGTGSSYEQYF. Full variable domain (rest looked up from reference TRBV7-9 and TRBJ2-7): DTGVSQNPRHKITKRGQNVTFRCDPISEHNRLYWYRQTLGQGPEFLTYFQNEAQLEKSRLLSDRFSAERPKGSFSTLEIQRTEQGDSAMYLCASSSPTGTGSSYEQYFGPGTRLTVT.

This chain links TRBV5-1 with TRBJ1-6, with 8 bases aligning to TRBD1. This CDR3 has 14 amino acids. The germline gives CDR1 SGHRS, CDR2 YFSETQ. The trim removed 4 bases at V and 9 bases at J, leaving 6 bases unmatched. The DNA for the CDR3 is TGCGCCAGCAGCCCCTCCCAGGGGGCTTCACCCCTCCACTTT. The encoded protein is CASSPSQGASPLHF.

This clone was detected only a few times. The gene calls are TRBV28 and TRBJ1-5, with 8 bases matching TRBD1. Germline V gene sequence: CDR1 MDHEN, CDR2 SYDVKM. Trimming took 6 bases from V and 7 from J; bases not matched to a gene: 8. CDR3 size: 14 residues. In DNA form, the CDR3 reads TGTGCCAGCAGAGCAGGGGGCGCGGGACAGCCCCAGCATTTT. Translating gives CASRAGGAGQPQHF. The variable domain in full, completed from reference TRBV28 and TRBJ1-5, reads DVKVTQSSRYLVKRTGEKVFLECVQDMDHENMFWYRQDPGLGLRLIYFSYDVKMKEKGDIPEGYSVSREKKERFSLILESASTNQTSMYLCASRAGGAGQPQHFGDGTRLSIL.

V is TRBV9 and J is TRBJ2-5; a possible D gene is TRBD1 (6 bases). Trimming pared 0 bases from V and 5 bases from J, leaving 14 bases between. CDR1 is SGDLS and CDR2 is YYNGEE in the germline V gene. The CDR3 has 15 amino acids. DNA for the CDR3: TGTGCCAGCAGCGTAGAGGGCCAGGGGTCGGAGACCCAGTACTTC. The encoded protein is CASSVEGQGSETQYF.

This rearrangement joins TRBV7-8 to TRBJ2-6, with D unclear. Germline V CDR1 and CDR2: SGHVS, FQNEAQ. Trimming cost V 2 bases and J 0 bases, with 5 bases left between them. The CDR3 is 15 residues long. CDR3 DNA sequence: TGTGCCAGCAGCTTAACTAACTCTGGGGCCAACGTCCTGACTTTC. It encodes CASSLTNSGANVLTF.

This clone was counted a few times. The chain carries TRBV7-2 and TRBJ1-2; TRBD1 matches 7 bases. Germline V CDR1 and CDR2: SGHTA, FQGNSA. Trimming at V came to 5 bases and at J to 2 bases, leaving 2 bases not matched to a gene. CDR3 length equals 13 residues. As DNA, the CDR3 is TGTGCCAGCAGCCCGGGACAGAACTATGGCTACACCTTC. This codes for CASSPGQNYGYTF.

The genes are TRBV5-1 and TRBJ2-3, with D perhaps TRBD1 (6 bases). Per germline, CDR1 SGHRS and CDR2 YFSETQ. This CDR3 is 13 amino acids long. V gave up 5 bases and J gave up 7 bases, with 14 bases separating them. CDR3 in amino acids: CASSPGTLNTQYF. In DNA, the CDR3 is TGCGCCAGCAGTCCCGGGACATTGAATACGCAGTATTTT.

The chain joins TRBV28 to TRBJ2-2, with TRBD2 matching 7 bases. CDR3 length: 14 amino acids. Looked up from germline, CDR1 is MDHEN and CDR2 is SYDVKM. J was trimmed by 0 bases and V by 5 bases; bases with no gene match: 0. CDR3 residues: CASSSGANTGELFF. In DNA, the CDR3 is TGTGCCAGCAGTAGCGGGGCGAACACCGGGGAGCTGTTTTTT.

The gene calls are TRBV15 and TRBJ2-7; the D gene is possibly TRBD1 (6 bases). The CDR3 extends over 15 amino acids. The germline V and J ends were trimmed by 5 bases and 3 bases, with 17 bases remaining between them. CDR1 and CDR2 from the germline V gene are LNHNV and YYDKDF (reference sequence). In DNA, the CDR3 is TGTGCCACCAGCGGACGGGACACAGGACGCTACGAGCAGTACTTC. Translated: CATSGRDTGRYEQYF. Using reference TRBV15 and TRBJ2-7 for the parts outside the CDR3, the full variable domain is DAMVIQNPRYQVTQFGKPVTLSCSQTLNHNVMYWYQQKSSQAPKLLFHYYDKDFNNEADTPDNFQSRRPNTSFCFLDIRSPGLGDTAMYLCATSGRDTGRYEQYFGPGTRLTVT.

This sequence joins TRBV10-3 and TRBJ2-1; a possible D gene is TRBD1 (5 bases). This CDR3 has 13 residues. Germline lookup yields CDR1 ENHRY and CDR2 SYGVKD. V lost 4 bases to trimming and J lost 3 bases, with 7 bases between them. This CDR3 is CAISGGRYNEQFF. The CDR3 DNA reads as TGTGCCATCAGTGGGGGCCGCTACAATGAGCAGTTCTTC.